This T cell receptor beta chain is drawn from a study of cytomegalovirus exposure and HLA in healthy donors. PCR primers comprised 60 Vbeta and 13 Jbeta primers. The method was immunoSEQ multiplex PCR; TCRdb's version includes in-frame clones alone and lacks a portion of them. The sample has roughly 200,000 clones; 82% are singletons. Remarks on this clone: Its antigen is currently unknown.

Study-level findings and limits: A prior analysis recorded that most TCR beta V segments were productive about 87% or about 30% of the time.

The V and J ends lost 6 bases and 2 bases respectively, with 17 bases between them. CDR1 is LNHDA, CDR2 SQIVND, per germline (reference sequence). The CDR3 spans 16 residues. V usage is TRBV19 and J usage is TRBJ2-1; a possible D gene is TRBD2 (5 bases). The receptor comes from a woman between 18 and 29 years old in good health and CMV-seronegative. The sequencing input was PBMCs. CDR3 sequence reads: CASSPRSTGTYNEQFF. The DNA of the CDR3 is TGTGCCAGTAGCCCCCGGTCCACGGGGACCTACAATGAGCAGTTCTTC.